The sample holds one count of the clone carrying this T cell receptor (beta chain). Its cognate antigen is unknown. Trimming shortened V by 6 bases and J by 6 bases, and 9 bases separated the two germline ends. Germline V gene data show CDR1 as MDHEN and CDR2 as SYDVKM. The CDR3 runs 12 residues. Here immunoSEQ multiplex PCR was the method, and the copy in TCRdb shows in-frame clones only, minus some. This table has around 30,000 clones, approximately 86% appearing once. The data originate from a study of T cells in localized non-small cell lung cancer. Overall study results and limits: The study detected a median about 57 of the top 100 tumor clones in adjacent lung. Multi-region tumor sequencing was not done, so intratumor heterogeneity could not be excluded. Peak T cell clonality was found in uninvolved adjacent lung, exceeding tumor.

The sequencing here drew on peripheral blood, taken before any cancer treatment. The sequence came from a male donor at least 60 years old with stage I lung adenocarcinoma. The chain links TRBV28 to TRBJ1-5; D might be TRBD1 (6 bases). The CDR3 region is CASRTGGQPQHF. Here the CDR3 DNA reads TGTGCCAGCAGGACAGGAGGTCAGCCCCAGCATTTT.